This T cell receptor beta chain was documented in a study of T cell repertoires in cytomegalovirus infection. Broader study findings: Summed public TCR beta family frequency identified CMV carriers bearing the relevant HLA.

Points on this clonotype: The antigen remains undetermined. This may be a read error: a much more frequent sequence differs by one nucleotide.

TCRdb reprocessed the reads via MiXCR and lists one record per CDR3 protein. The table includes about 490,000 distinct CDR3 sequences, over 9% detected once. Trimming took 4 bases from V and 10 from J, leaving 20 bases between them. Germline assignment: CDR1 DFQATT and CDR2 SNEGSKA (reference sequence). The CDR3 is made up of 15 amino acids. The rearrangement links TRBV20-1 to TRBJ1-6; D is uncertain. The sequence derives from a human donor in good health (CMV status not recorded). Some clones in this sample may be carry-over from other donors' samples. The material sequenced was PBMCs. The CDR3 DNA reads as TGCAGTGCTAACCCACAGCAATTGGGAGGGTCACCCCTCCACTTT. Translating gives CSANPQQLGGSPLHF.